This is a list of T cell receptor beta chains from one sample in a study of blood T cell repertoires in COVID-19. Sequenced by immunoSEQ multiplex PCR; TCRdb stores in-frame clones only, minus some. Among nearly 200,000 clones listed, 84% were seen once. Sequenced material: peripheral blood. The receptor set was obtained from a woman aged 70 to 79 with active or convalescent COVID-19. CDR3s include the opening cysteine and the closing phenylalanine or tryptophan. The order of the fields is J gene, clone size, D gene, V gene, CDR3 protein, CDR3 DNA. A D gene is named only where the DNA matches it firmly. Not all rows give a size; the values are once, few, many and, for expanded clones, a class.

TRBJ2-5	-	-	TRBV5-1	CASSLWRQETQYF	TGCGCCAGCAGCTTGTGGCGGCAAGAGACCCAGTACTTC
TRBJ2-1	once	-	TRBV6-5	CASSYSGGGSYNEQFF	TGTGCCAGCAGTTACTCGGGAGGCGGCTCCTACAATGAGCAGTTCTTC
TRBJ1-1	-	TRBD1	TRBV7-9	CASSSLTGAGSEAFF	TGTGCCAGCAGTTCCCTTACAGGGGCCGGGTCTGAAGCTTTCTTT
TRBJ1-1	-	TRBD1	TRBV7-2	CASSPGGWDTEAFF	TGTGCCAGCAGCCCAGGGGGGTGGGACACTGAAGCTTTCTTT
TRBJ2-7	-	TRBD2	TRBV2	CASSQGGTSYEQYF	TGTGCCAGCAGCCAGGGAGGGACCTCCTACGAGCAGTACTTC
TRBJ1-2	once	TRBD1	TRBV19	CASRRGQGYGYTF	TGTGCCAGTAGAAGGGGACAGGGGTATGGCTACACCTTC
TRBJ2-2	-	-	TRBV20-1	CSASIPSVGELFF	TGCAGTGCTAGTATCCCCTCGGTCGGGGAGCTGTTTTTT
TRBJ2-7	few	TRBD1	TRBV5-4	CASSRTGGASYEQYF	TGTGCCAGCAGCCGGACAGGGGGCGCGTCCTACGAGCAGTACTTC
TRBJ1-2	-	TRBD1	TRBV18	CASSLQGYPNYGYTF	TGTGCCAGCTCACTACAGGGGTACCCAAACTATGGCTACACCTTC
TRBJ2-3	-	-	TRBV6-6	CASSATDTQYF	TGTGCCAGCAGTGCGACAGATACGCAGTATTTT
TRBJ2-1	-	TRBD2	TRBV7-9	CASSLGEGSGLAGINEQFF	TGTGCCAGCAGCTTAGGCGAAGGATCTGGACTAGCGGGAATTAATGAGCAGTTCTTC
TRBJ2-2	-	-	TRBV11-3	CASSFTSASLGELFF	TGTGCCAGCAGCTTTACGTCGGCTAGCTTAGGGGAGCTGTTTTTT
TRBJ1-3	-	-	TRBV4-1	CASSRPGSGNTIYF	TGCGCCAGCAGCCGTCCAGGGTCTGGAAACACCATATATTTT
TRBJ2-3	-	-	TRBV9	CASSGSSTDTQYF	TGTGCCAGCAGCGGTTCTAGCACAGATACGCAGTATTTT
TRBJ2-7	-	-	TRBV23-1	CASSQPDPLGEGQYF	TGCGCCAGCAGTCAACCGGATCCCCTGGGCGAGGGGCAGTACTTC
TRBJ1-5	once	TRBD1	TRBV19	CASSITGGNQPQHF	TGTGCCAGTAGTATAACAGGGGGGAATCAGCCCCAGCATTTT
TRBJ2-1	-	TRBD2	TRBV3-1/TRBV3-2	CASRGTSGSYEQFF	TGTGCCAGCAGGGGGACTAGCGGGAGCTATGAGCAGTTCTTC
TRBJ2-7	-	-	TRBV3-1/TRBV3-2	CASSRGTGYEQYF	TGTGCCAGCAGCAGGGGGACCGGGTACGAGCAGTACTTC
TRBJ2-1	once	-	TRBV7-3	CASSLTVGTRRFF	TGTGCCAGCAGCTTAACGGTTGGGACAAGGAGATTCTTC
TRBJ1-5	-	-	TRBV6-6	CASSPPFLGISNQPQHF	TGTGCCAGCAGTCCCCCGTTTTTGGGCATTAGCAATCAGCCCCAGCATTTT
TRBJ2-1	-	-	TRBV6-1	CASSESSTSYNEQFF	TGTGCCAGCAGTGAGTCATCGACTAGCTACAATGAGCAGTTCTTC
TRBJ2-5	-	TRBD2	TRBV6-6	CASSGGGVGETQYF	TGTGCCAGCAGCGGCGGGGGGGTCGGAGAGACCCAGTACTTC
TRBJ2-3	-	TRBD2	TRBV28	CASSPLAGSTDTQYF	TGTGCCAGCAGTCCCCTAGCGGGATCCACAGATACGCAGTATTTT
TRBJ1-2	few	-	TRBV30	CAWSFQGVNYGYTF	TGTGCCTGGAGTTTCCAGGGCGTTAACTATGGCTACACCTTC
TRBJ2-4	-	TRBD2	TRBV7-3	CASSRTGTSATCGAKNIQYF	TGTGCCAGCAGCCGAACCGGGACTAGCGCTACGTGCGGGGCCAAAAACATTCAGTACTTC
TRBJ1-2	-	TRBD1	TRBV4-1	CASSTGPDRAYGYTF	TGCGCCAGCAGCACAGGGCCGGACAGGGCCTATGGCTACACCTTC
TRBJ2-7	-	TRBD2	TRBV6-1	CASSEYGTSVYYEQYF	TGTGCCAGCAGTGAATATGGGACTAGCGTTTACTACGAGCAGTACTTC
TRBJ1-1	-	-	TRBV28	CASSLVGGTEAFF	TGTGCCAGCAGTTTAGTGGGGGGTACTGAAGCTTTCTTT
TRBJ2-2	-	-	TRBV4-1	CASSYWGGPNTGELFF	TGCGCCAGCAGCTACTGGGGGGGCCCCAACACCGGGGAGCTGTTTTTT
TRBJ2-3	-	-	TRBV6-5	CASSYKDSLTDTQYF	TGTGCCAGCAGTTATAAGGACAGTCTCACAGATACGCAGTATTTT
TRBJ1-2	-	TRBD1	TRBV27	CASSLQQGGGYTF	TGTGCCAGCAGTTTACAACAAGGGGGCGGCTACACCTTC
TRBJ2-1	-	TRBD2	TRBV27	CASTNTGLAGRYEQFF	TGTGCCAGCACCAATACCGGACTAGCGGGAAGGTATGAGCAGTTCTTC
TRBJ2-7	-	-	TRBV27	CASSLWETGRYEQYF	TGTGCCAGCAGTTTATGGGAGACAGGTCGTTACGAGCAGTACTTC
TRBJ2-7	-	-	TRBV24-1	CATLSPLEVSYEQYF	TGTGCCACCCTCAGTCCTCTGGAGGTATCCTACGAGCAGTACTTC
TRBJ2-6	-	-	TRBV7-3	CASSLTQGSGANVLTF	TGTGCCAGCAGCTTAACCCAGGGCTCTGGGGCCAACGTCCTGACTTTC
TRBJ1-6	-	-	TRBV10-2	CASSESIYPVDNSPLHF	TGCGCCAGCAGTGAGTCGATTTATCCGGTCGATAATTCACCCCTCCACTTT
TRBJ2-1	-	TRBD2	TRBV12-3/TRBV12-4	CASRTSGMNEQFF	TGTGCCAGCCGGACTAGCGGGATGAATGAGCAGTTCTTC
TRBJ2-7	-	-	TRBV5-6	CASSWSTNEQYF	TGTGCCAGCAGCTGGAGTACCAACGAGCAGTACTTC
TRBJ2-1	-	TRBD1	TRBV29-1	CSVDDRGPSYEQFF	TGCAGCGTTGACGACAGGGGGCCTTCGTATGAGCAGTTCTTC
TRBJ1-5	-	-	TRBV29-1	CSVEVGGGGNQPQHF	TGCAGCGTTGAAGTGGGGGGTGGGGGCAATCAGCCCCAGCATTTT
TRBJ2-1	-	TRBD2	TRBV3-1/TRBV3-2	CASSPGGTSGSNEQFF	TGTGCCAGCAGCCCCGGTGGGACTAGCGGGAGTAATGAGCAGTTCTTC
TRBJ1-2	-	TRBD1	TRBV9	CASSGRGTAINYGYTF	TGTGCCAGCAGCGGTCGAGGGACAGCTATTAACTATGGCTACACCTTC
TRBJ2-7	-	TRBD1	TRBV20-1	CSATTGVEQYF	TGCAGTGCTACGACAGGGGTCGAGCAGTACTTC
TRBJ2-1	-	-	TRBV28	CASSLIGSWGDSYNEQFF	TGTGCCAGCAGTTTAATAGGTAGTTGGGGGGACTCCTACAATGAGCAGTTCTTC